The rows below give T cell receptor beta chains drawn from one sample of a study of blood T cell repertoires in COVID-19. The table came from immunoSEQ multiplex PCR; TCRdb's copy has only in-frame clones and leaves some out. This repertoire shows more than 200,000 clones, around four fifths found once; its top ten account for over 9.5%. The sample comprised peripheral blood. These receptors were collected from a woman older than 75 with COVID-19, enrolled during active disease. The CDR3 runs from the conserved cysteine through the conserved F or W. D genes are given only for firm matches. Size values are once, few and many counts, or a class for expanded clones, and some rows have none.

D gene: TRBD2; CDR3 length: 15; V gene: TRBV7-2; J gene: TRBJ2-1; clone size: .; CDR3 protein: CASRGGTSGGAGQFF; CDR3 DNA: TGTGCCAGCAGAGGAGGGACTAGCGGGGGGGCTGGGCAGTTCTTC
D gene: TRBD2; CDR3 length: 17; V gene: TRBV5-1; J gene: TRBJ2-5; clone size: .; CDR3 protein: CASSPAGGGLMGETQYF; CDR3 DNA: TGCGCCAGCAGCCCCGCGGGCGGGGGATTAATGGGAGAGACCCAGTACTTC
D gene: .; CDR3 length: 15; V gene: TRBV10-1; J gene: TRBJ2-2; clone size: .; CDR3 protein: CASSEDNRNTGELFF; CDR3 DNA: TGCGCCAGCAGTGAGGATAACAGGAACACCGGGGAGCTGTTTTTT
D gene: .; CDR3 length: 15; V gene: TRBV11-3; J gene: TRBJ2-3; clone size: once; CDR3 protein: CASSLRGVLTDTQYF; CDR3 DNA: TGTGCCAGCAGCCTCCGGGGAGTACTAACAGATACGCAGTATTTT
D gene: TRBD2; CDR3 length: 13; V gene: TRBV5-1; J gene: TRBJ2-7; clone size: .; CDR3 protein: CASSPGLFDEQYF; CDR3 DNA: TGCGCCAGCAGCCCGGGACTATTTGATGAGCAGTACTTC
D gene: TRBD2; CDR3 length: 14; V gene: TRBV5-1; J gene: TRBJ2-5; clone size: once; CDR3 protein: CASSLAGREKTQYF; CDR3 DNA: TGCGCCAGCAGCTTGGCCGGGCGGGAGAAGACCCAGTACTTC
D gene: .; CDR3 length: 14; V gene: TRBV28; J gene: TRBJ1-4; clone size: .; CDR3 protein: CASSPSGGTGKLFF; CDR3 DNA: TGTGCCAGCAGTCCCTCGGGGGGGACGGGAAAACTGTTTTTT
D gene: TRBD1; CDR3 length: 15; V gene: TRBV20-1; J gene: TRBJ1-1; clone size: once; CDR3 protein: CSASPLGGFFTEAFF; CDR3 DNA: TGCAGTGCTAGTCCCCTAGGGGGCTTTTTCACTGAAGCTTTCTTT
D gene: .; CDR3 length: 15; V gene: TRBV5-1; J gene: TRBJ1-2; clone size: .; CDR3 protein: CASSPDGEPNYGYTF; CDR3 DNA: TGCGCCAGCAGCCCCGACGGGGAACCTAACTATGGCTACACCTTC
D gene: TRBD2; CDR3 length: 15; V gene: TRBV19; J gene: TRBJ2-3; clone size: once; CDR3 protein: CASSRAGGERFTQYF; CDR3 DNA: TGTGCCAGTAGTAGAGCGGGGGGGGAACGGTTTACGCAGTATTTT
D gene: TRBD2; CDR3 length: 18; V gene: TRBV10-3; J gene: TRBJ2-4; clone size: once; CDR3 protein: CAISGTSGGTGTKNIQYF; CDR3 DNA: TGTGCCATCAGCGGGACTAGCGGGGGAACCGGGACCAAAAACATTCAGTACTTC
D gene: TRBD2; CDR3 length: 17; V gene: TRBV9; J gene: TRBJ2-3; clone size: once; CDR3 protein: CASSPSRAGARTDTQYF; CDR3 DNA: TGTGCCAGCAGCCCTTCCCGAGCGGGGGCCCGCACAGATACGCAGTATTTT
D gene: .; CDR3 length: 15; V gene: TRBV4-3; J gene: TRBJ2-6; clone size: .; CDR3 protein: CASSRTSSGANVLTF; CDR3 DNA: TGCGCCAGCAGCCGAACGAGCTCTGGGGCCAACGTCCTGACTTTC
D gene: TRBD2; CDR3 length: 20; V gene: TRBV4-3; J gene: TRBJ2-1; clone size: .; CDR3 protein: CASSQDLAGASSLSYNEQFF; CDR3 DNA: TGCGCCAGCAGCCAAGATCTAGCGGGGGCCTCATCCCTCTCCTACAATGAGCAGTTCTTC
D gene: TRBD1; CDR3 length: 12; V gene: TRBV2; J gene: TRBJ1-6; clone size: .; CDR3 protein: CARGQGSSPLHF; CDR3 DNA: TGTGCCAGGGGACAGGGGAGTTCACCCCTCCACTTT
D gene: TRBD1; CDR3 length: 19; V gene: TRBV30; J gene: TRBJ1-6; clone size: .; CDR3 protein: CAWSRGTGGNKHYNSPLHF; CDR3 DNA: TGTGCCTGGAGTCGCGGGACAGGGGGCAACAAACATTATAATTCACCCCTCCACTTT
D gene: TRBD1; CDR3 length: 18; V gene: TRBV2; J gene: TRBJ1-4; clone size: .; CDR3 protein: CASSPDRAGSLYDGKLFF; CDR3 DNA: TGTGCCAGCAGTCCCGACAGGGCCGGATCTTTATATGACGGAAAACTGTTTTTT
D gene: .; CDR3 length: 11; V gene: TRBV7-2; J gene: TRBJ1-1; clone size: .; CDR3 protein: CASSADTEAFF; CDR3 DNA: TGTGCCAGCAGCGCAGACACTGAAGCTTTCTTT
D gene: TRBD1; CDR3 length: 16; V gene: TRBV18; J gene: TRBJ1-5; clone size: .; CDR3 protein: CASSTRDRGLSQPQHF; CDR3 DNA: TGTGCCAGCTCCACTCGGGACAGGGGGCTTAGTCAGCCCCAGCATTTT